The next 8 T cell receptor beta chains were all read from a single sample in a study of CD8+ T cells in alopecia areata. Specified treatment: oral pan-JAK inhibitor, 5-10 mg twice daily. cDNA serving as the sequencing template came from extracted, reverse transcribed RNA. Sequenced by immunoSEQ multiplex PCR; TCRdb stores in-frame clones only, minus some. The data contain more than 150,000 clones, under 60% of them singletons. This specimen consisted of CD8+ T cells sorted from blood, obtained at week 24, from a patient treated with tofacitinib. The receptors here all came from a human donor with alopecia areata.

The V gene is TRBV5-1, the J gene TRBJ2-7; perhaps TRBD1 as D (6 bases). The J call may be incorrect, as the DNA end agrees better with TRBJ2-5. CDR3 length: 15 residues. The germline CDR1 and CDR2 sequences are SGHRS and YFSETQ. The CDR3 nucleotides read TGCGCCAGTAAGAGGTCACAGGGCGGTGGAGAGACCCAGTACTTC. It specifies CASKRSQGGGETQYF.

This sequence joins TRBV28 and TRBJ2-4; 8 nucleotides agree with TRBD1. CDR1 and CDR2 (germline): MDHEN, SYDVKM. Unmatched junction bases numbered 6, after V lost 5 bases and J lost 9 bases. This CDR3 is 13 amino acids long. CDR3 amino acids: CASSRTGFAIQYF. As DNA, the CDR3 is TGTGCCAGCAGTCGGACAGGGTTTGCCATTCAGTACTTC. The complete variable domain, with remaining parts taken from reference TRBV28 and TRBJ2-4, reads DVKVTQSSRYLVKRTGEKVFLECVQDMDHENMFWYRQDPGLGLRLIYFSYDVKMKEKGDIPEGYSVSREKKERFSLILESASTNQTSMYLCASSRTGFAIQYFGAGTRLSVL.

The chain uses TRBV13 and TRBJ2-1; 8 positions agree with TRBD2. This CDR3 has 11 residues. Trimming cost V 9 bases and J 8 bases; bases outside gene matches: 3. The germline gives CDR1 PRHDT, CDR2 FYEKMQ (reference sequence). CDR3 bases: TGTGCCAGTCGGGAGGGATATGAGCAGTTCTTC. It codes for CASREGYEQFF. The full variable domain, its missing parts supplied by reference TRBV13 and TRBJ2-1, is AAGVIQSPRHLIKEKRETATLKCYPIPRHDTVYWYQQGPGQDPQFLISFYEKMQSDKGSIPDRFSAQQFSDYHSELNMSSLELGDSALYFCASREGYEQFFGPGTRLTVL.

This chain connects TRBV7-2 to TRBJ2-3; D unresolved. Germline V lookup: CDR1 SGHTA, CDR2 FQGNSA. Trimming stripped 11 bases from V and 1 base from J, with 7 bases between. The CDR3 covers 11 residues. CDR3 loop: CASQGTDTQYF. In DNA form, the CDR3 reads TGTGCCTCGCAGGGCACAGATACGCAGTATTTT.

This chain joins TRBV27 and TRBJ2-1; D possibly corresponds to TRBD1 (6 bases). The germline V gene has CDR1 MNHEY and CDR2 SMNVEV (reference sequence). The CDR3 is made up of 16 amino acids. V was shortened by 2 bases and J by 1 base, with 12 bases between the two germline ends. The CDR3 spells CASSLGDNLSYNEQFF. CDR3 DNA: TGTGCCAGCAGTTTAGGGGACAATCTATCCTACAATGAGCAGTTCTTC.

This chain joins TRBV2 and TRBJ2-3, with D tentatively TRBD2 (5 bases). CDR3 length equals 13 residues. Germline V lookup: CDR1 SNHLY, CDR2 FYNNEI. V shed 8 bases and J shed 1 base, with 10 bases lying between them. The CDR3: CASPGFRTDTQYF. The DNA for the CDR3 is TGTGCCAGCCCGGGGTTCCGCACAGATACGCAGTATTTT.

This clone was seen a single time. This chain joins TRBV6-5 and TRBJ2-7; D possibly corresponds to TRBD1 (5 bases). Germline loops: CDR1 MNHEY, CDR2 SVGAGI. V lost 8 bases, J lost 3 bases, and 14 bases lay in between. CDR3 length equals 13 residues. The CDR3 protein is CASAQGSYYEQYF. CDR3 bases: TGTGCCAGCGCCCAGGGCAGCTACTACGAGCAGTACTTC.

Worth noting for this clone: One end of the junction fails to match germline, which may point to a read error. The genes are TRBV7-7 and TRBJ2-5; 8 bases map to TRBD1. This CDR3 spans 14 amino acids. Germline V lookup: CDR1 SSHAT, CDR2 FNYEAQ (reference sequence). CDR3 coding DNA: TGTGCTAGCAGCAACAGGGGGTTCCGAGAGACCCAGTACTTC. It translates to CASSNRGFRETQYF.